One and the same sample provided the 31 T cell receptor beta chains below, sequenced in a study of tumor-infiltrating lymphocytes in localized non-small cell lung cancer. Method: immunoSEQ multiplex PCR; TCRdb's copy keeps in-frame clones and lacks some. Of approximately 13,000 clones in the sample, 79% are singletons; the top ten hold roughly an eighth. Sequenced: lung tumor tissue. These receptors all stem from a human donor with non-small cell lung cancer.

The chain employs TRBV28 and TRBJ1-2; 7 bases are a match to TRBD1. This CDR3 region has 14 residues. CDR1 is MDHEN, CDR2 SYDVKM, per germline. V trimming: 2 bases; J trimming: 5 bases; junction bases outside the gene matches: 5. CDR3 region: CASSLDRVVYGYTF. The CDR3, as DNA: TGTGCCAGCAGTTTAGACAGGGTTGTATATGGCTACACCTTC.

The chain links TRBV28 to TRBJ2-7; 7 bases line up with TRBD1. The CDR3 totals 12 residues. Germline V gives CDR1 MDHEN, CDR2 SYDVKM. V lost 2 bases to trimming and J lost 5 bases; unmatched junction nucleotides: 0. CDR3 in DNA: TGTGCCAGCAGTTTAACAGGGGACGAGCAGTACTTC. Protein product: CASSLTGDEQYF.

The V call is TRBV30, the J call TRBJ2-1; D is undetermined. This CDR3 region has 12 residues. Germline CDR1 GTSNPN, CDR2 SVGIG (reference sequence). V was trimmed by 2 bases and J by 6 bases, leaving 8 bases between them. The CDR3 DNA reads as TGTGCCTGGAGTAGGCAGGTCAATGAGCAGTTCTTC. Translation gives CAWSRQVNEQFF.

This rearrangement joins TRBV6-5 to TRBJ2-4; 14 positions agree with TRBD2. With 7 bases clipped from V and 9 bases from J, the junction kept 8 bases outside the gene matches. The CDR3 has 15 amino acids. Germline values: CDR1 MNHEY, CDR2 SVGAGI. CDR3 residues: CASTGTSGGRGIQYF. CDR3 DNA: TGTGCCAGCACCGGGACTAGCGGGGGCCGGGGCATTCAGTACTTC.

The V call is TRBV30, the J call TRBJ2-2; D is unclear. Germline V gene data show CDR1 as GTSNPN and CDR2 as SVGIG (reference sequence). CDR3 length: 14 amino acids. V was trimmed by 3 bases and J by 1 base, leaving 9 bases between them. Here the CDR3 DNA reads TGTGCCTGGAGCTCCACTCTGAACACCGGGGAGCTGTTTTTT. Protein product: CAWSSTLNTGELFF.

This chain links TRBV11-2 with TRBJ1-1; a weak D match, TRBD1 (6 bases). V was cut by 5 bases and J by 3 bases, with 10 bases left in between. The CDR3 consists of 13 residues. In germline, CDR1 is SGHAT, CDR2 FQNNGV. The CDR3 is CASSPWTDTEAFF. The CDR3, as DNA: TGTGCCAGCAGCCCCTGGACAGACACTGAAGCTTTCTTT.

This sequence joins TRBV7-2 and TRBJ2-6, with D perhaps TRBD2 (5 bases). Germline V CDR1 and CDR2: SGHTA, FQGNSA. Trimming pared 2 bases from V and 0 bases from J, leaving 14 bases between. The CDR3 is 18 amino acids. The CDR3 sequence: CASSLNGLAHSGANVLTF. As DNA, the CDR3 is TGTGCCAGCAGCTTAAATGGGCTAGCCCACTCTGGGGCCAACGTCCTGACTTTC. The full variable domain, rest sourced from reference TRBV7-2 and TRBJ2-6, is GAGVSQSPSNKVTEKGKDVELRCDPISGHTALYWYRQSLGQGLEFLIYFQGNSAPDKSGLPSDRFSAERTGGSVSTLTIQRTQQEDSAVYLCASSLNGLAHSGANVLTFGAGSRLTVL.

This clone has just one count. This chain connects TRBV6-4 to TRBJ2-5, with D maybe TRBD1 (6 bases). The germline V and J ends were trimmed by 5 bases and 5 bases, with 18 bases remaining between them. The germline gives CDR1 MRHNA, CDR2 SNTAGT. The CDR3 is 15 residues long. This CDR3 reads CASSLRGQPGETQYF. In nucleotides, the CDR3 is TGTGCCAGCAGTCTTAGAGGACAGCCTGGGGAGACCCAGTACTTC.

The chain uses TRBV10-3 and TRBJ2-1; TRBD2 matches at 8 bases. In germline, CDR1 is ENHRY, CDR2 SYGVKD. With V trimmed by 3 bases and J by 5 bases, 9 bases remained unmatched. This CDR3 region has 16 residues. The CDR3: CAISDLSGNTNNEQFF. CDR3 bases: TGTGCCATCAGTGACCTTAGCGGGAACACAAACAATGAGCAGTTCTTC.

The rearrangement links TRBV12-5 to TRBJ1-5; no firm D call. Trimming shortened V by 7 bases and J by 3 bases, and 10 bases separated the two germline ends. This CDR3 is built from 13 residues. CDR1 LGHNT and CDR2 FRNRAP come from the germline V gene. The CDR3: CASVVGYNQPQHF. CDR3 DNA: TGTGCTAGTGTGGTGGGCTACAATCAGCCCCAGCATTTT.

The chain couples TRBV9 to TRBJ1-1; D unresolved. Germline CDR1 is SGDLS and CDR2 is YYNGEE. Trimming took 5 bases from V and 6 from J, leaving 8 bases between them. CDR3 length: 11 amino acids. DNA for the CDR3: TGTGCCAGCAGGCGGGGTTCTGAAGCTTTCTTT. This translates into CASRRGSEAFF.

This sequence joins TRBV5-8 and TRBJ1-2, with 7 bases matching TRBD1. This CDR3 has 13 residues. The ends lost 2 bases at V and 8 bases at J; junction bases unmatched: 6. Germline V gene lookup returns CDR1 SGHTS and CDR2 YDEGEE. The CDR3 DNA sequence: TGTGCCAGCAGCTTAAGGACAGGAACGGGCTACACCTTC. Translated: CASSLRTGTGYTF.

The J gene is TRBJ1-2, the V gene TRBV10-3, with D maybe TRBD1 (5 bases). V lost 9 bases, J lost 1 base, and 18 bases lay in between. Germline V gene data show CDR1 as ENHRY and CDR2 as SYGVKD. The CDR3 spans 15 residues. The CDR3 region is CAIRVEGPVNYGYTF. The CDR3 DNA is TGTGCCATTAGGGTAGAGGGGCCCGTTAACTATGGCTACACCTTC.

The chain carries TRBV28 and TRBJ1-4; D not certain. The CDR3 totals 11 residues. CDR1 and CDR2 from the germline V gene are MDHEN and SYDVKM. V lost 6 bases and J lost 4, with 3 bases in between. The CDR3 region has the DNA TGTGCCAGCAGAATTAATGAAAAACTGTTTTTT. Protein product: CASRINEKLFF.

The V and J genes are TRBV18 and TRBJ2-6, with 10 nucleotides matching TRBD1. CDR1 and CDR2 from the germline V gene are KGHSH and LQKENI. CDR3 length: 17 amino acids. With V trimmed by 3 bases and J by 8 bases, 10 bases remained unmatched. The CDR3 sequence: CASSPTGQGVNTNVLTF. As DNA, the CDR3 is TGTGCCAGCTCACCTACCGGACAGGGGGTGAATACCAACGTCCTGACTTTC.

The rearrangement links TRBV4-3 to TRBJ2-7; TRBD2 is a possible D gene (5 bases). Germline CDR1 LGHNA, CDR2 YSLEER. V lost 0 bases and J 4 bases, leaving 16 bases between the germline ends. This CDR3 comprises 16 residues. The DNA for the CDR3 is TGCGCCAGCAGCCAAGATCGCTTAGCGATCGGGTACGAGCAGTACTTC. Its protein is CASSQDRLAIGYEQYF.

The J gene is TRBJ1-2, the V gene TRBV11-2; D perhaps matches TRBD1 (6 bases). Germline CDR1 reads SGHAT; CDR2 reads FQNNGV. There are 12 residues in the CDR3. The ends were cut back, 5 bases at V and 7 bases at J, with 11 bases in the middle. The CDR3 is CASSQRQVGYTF. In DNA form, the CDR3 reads TGTGCCAGCAGCCAGAGACAGGTTGGCTACACCTTC.

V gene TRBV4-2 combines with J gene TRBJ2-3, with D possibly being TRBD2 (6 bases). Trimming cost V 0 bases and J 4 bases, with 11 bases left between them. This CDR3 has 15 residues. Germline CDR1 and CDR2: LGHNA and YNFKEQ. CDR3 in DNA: TGTGCCAGCAGCCAAGATACCGGGAGAGCAGATACGCAGTATTTT. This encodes CASSQDTGRADTQYF.

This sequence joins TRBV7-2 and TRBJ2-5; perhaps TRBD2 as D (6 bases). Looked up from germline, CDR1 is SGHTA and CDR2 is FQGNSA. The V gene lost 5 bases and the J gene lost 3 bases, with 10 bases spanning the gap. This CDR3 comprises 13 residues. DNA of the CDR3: TGTGCCAGCAGCCCCCCGGGAGAAGAGACCCAGTACTTC. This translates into CASSPPGEETQYF.

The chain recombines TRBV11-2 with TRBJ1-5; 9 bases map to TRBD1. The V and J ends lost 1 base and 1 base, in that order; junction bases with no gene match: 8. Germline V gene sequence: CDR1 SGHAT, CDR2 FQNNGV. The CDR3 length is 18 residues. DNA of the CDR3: TGTGCCAGCAGCTTAGCGTTGGGACAGGGTCGAAGCAATCAGCCCCAGCATTTT. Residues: CASSLALGQGRSNQPQHF.

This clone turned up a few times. CDR3 protein: CSVETVRATPGQGASTGELFF. The DNA of the CDR3 is TGCAGCGTTGAAACTGTCCGTGCCACACCGGGACAGGGGGCGAGCACCGGGGAGCTGTTTTTT. This sequence joins TRBV29-1 and TRBJ2-2, with 12 bases fitting TRBD1. Germline assignment: CDR1 SQVTM and CDR2 ANQGSEA. The CDR3 totals 21 residues. V gave up 2 bases and J gave up 4 bases; unmatched junction bases: 20.

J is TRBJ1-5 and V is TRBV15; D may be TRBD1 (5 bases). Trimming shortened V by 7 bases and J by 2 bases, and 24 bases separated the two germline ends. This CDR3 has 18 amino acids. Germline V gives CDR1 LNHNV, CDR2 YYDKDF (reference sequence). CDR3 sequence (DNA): TGTGCCACCATCTCGGATCCGTCCTTAAGGGGAGGCAATCAGCCCCAGCATTTT. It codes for CATISDPSLRGGNQPQHF.

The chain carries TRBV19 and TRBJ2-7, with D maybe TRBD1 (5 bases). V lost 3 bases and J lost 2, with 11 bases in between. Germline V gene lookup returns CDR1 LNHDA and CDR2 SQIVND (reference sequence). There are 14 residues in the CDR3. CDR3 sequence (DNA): TGTGCCAGTAGTATTAGTGTGGACACCTACGAGCAGTACTTC. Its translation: CASSISVDTYEQYF. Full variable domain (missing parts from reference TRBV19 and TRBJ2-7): DGGITQSPKYLFRKEGQNVTLSCEQNLNHDAMYWYRQDPGQGLRLIYYSQIVNDFQKGDIAEGYSVSREKKESFPLTVTSAQKNPTAFYLCASSISVDTYEQYFGPGTRLTVT.

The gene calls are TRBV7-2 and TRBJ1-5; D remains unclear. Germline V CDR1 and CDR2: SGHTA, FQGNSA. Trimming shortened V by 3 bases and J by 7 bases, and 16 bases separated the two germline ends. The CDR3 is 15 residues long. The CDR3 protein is CASSFGTLGLQPQHF. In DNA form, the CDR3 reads TGTGCCAGCAGCTTTGGTACGTTGGGGTTGCAGCCCCAGCATTTT.

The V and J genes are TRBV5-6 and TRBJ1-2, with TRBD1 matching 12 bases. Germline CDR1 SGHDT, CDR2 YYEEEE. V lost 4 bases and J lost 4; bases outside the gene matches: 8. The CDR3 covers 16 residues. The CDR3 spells CASSPGTGGESYGYTF. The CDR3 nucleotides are TGTGCCAGCAGCCCCGGGACAGGGGGCGAGAGCTATGGCTACACCTTC.

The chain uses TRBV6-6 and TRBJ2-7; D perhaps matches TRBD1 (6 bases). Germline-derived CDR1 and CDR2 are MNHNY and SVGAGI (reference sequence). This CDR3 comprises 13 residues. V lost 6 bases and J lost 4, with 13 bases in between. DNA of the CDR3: TGTGCCAGCAGCAGGGGATTAGGGTACGAGCAGTACTTC. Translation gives CASSRGLGYEQYF.

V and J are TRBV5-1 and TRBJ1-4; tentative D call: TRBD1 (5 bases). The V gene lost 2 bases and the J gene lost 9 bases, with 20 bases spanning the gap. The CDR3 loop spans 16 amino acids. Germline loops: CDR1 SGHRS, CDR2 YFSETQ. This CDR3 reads CASSFSRDRVNQKLFF. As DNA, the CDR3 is TGCGCCAGCAGCTTCAGCCGTGACAGAGTGAATCAAAAACTGTTTTTT.

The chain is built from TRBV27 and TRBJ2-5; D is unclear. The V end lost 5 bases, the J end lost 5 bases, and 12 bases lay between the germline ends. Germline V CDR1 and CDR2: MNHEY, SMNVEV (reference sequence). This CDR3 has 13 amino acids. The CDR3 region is CASSQEIRETQYF. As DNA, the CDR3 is TGTGCCAGCAGTCAAGAGATACGGGAGACCCAGTACTTC.

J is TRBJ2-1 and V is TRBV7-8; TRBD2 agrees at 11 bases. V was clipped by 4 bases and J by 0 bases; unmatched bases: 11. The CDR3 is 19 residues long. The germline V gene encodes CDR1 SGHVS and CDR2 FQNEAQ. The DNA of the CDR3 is TGTGCCAGCAGCTCCCCGGGACTAGCGGTTCTGAGCTCCTACAATGAGCAGTTCTTC. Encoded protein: CASSSPGLAVLSSYNEQFF. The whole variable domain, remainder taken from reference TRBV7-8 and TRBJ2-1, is GAGVSQSPRYKVAKRGQDVALRCDPISGHVSLFWYQQALGQGPEFLTYFQNEAQLDKSGLPSDRFFAERPEGSVSTLKIQRTQQEDSAVYLCASSSPGLAVLSSYNEQFFGPGTRLTVL.

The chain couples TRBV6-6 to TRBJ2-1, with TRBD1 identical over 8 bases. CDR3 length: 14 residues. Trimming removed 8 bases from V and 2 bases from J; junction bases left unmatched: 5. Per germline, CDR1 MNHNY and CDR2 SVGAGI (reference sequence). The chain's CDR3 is CASLDRGAYNEQFF. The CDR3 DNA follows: TGTGCCAGCCTAGACAGGGGCGCCTACAATGAGCAGTTCTTC.

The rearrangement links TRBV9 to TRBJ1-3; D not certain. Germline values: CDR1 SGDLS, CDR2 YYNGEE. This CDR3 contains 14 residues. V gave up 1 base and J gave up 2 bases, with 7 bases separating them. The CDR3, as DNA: TGTGCCAGCAGCGTATTTGGCACTGGAAACACCATATATTTT. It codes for CASSVFGTGNTIYF.